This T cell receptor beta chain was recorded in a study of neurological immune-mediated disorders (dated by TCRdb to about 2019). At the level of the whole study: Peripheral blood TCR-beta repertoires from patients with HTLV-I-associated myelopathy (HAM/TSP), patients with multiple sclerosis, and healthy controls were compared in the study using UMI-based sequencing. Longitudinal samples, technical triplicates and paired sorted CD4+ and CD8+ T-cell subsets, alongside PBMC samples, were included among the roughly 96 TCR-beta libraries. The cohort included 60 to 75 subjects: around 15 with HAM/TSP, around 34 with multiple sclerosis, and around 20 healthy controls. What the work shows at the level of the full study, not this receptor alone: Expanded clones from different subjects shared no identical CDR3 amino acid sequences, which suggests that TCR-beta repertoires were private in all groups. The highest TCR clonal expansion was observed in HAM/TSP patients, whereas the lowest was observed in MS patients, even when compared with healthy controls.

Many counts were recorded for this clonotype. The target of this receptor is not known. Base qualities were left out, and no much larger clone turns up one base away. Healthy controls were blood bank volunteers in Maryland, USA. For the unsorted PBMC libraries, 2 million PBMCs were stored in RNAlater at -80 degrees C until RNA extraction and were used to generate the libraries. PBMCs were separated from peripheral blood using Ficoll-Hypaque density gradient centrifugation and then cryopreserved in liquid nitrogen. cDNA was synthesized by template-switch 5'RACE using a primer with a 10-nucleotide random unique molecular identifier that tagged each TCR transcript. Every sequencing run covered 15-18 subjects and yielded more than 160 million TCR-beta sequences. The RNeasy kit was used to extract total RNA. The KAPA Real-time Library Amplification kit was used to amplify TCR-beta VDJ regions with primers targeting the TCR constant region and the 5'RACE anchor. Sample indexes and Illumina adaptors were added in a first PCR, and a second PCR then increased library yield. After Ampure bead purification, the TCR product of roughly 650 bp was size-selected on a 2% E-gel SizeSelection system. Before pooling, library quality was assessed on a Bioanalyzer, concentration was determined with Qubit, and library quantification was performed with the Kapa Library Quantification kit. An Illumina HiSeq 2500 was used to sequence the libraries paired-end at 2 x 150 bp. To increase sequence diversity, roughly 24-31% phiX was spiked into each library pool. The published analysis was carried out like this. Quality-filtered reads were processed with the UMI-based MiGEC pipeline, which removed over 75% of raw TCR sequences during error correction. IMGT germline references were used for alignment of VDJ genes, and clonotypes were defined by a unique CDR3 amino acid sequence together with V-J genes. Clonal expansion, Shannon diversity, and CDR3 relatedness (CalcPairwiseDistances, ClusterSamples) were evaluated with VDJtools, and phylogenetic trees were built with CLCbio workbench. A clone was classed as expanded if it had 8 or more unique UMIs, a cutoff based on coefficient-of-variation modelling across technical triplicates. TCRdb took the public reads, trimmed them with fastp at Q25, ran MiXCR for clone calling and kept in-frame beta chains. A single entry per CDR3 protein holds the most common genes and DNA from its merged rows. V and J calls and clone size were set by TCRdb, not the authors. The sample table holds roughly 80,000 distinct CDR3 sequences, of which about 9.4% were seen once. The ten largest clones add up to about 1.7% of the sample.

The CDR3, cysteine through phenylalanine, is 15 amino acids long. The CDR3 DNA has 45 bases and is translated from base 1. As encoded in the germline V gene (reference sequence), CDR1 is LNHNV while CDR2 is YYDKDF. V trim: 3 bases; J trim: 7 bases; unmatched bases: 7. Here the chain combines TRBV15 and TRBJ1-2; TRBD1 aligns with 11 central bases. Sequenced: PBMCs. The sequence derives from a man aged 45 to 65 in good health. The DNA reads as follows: TGTGCCACCAGCAGCCCGGGACAGGGGGATCGTGGCTACACCTTC. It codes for CATSSPGQGDRGYTF.